The 30 T cell receptor beta chains presented below share a single source sample, sequenced in a study of blood T cell repertoires in COVID-19. Only in-frame clones appear in the TCRdb table, and some are missing; sequencing was by immunoSEQ multiplex PCR. In the table there are 340,000 or so clones, 80% to 90% of which are singletons. The sequenced sample was peripheral blood. These receptors originate from a man aged 30 to 39 with active or convalescent COVID-19.

The V and J genes are TRBV7-2 and TRBJ2-5; TRBD1 agrees at 8 bases. This CDR3 is 13 amino acids long. Per the germline V gene, CDR1 is SGHTA and CDR2 is FQGNSA. V was clipped by 5 bases and J by 5 bases; unmatched bases: 4. CDR3 nucleotide sequence: TGTGCCAGCAGCAAGAACAGGGGGGAGACCCAGTACTTC. The encoded protein is CASSKNRGETQYF.

The chain recombines TRBV7-2 with TRBJ1-2; 9 bases match TRBD1. The CDR3 has 15 amino acids. In germline, CDR1 is SGHTA, CDR2 FQGNSA. J was trimmed by 4 bases and V by 5 bases; bases with no gene match: 8. CDR3 sequence: CASSAGQGLFYGYTF. The CDR3, as DNA: TGTGCCAGCAGCGCGGGACAGGGCTTGTTCTATGGCTACACCTTC. Using reference TRBV7-2 and TRBJ1-2 for the parts outside the CDR3, the full variable domain is GAGVSQSPSNKVTEKGKDVELRCDPISGHTALYWYRQSLGQGLEFLIYFQGNSAPDKSGLPSDRFSAERTGGSVSTLTIQRTQQEDSAVYLCASSAGQGLFYGYTFGSGTRLTVV.

The J gene is TRBJ2-7, the V gene TRBV24-1, with D perhaps TRBD1 (6 bases). V lost 2 bases to trimming and J lost 5 bases, with 12 bases between them. The CDR3 has 14 amino acids. Germline CDR1 and CDR2: KGHDR and SFDVKD. Here the CDR3 reads CATSDSGVRNEQYF. The CDR3 DNA sequence: TGTGCCACCAGTGATTCAGGGGTGCGGAACGAGCAGTACTTC.

The chain joins TRBV19 to TRBJ1-1, with no clear D. V was trimmed by 1 base and J by 6 bases, leaving 21 bases between them. The germline V gene has CDR1 LNHDA and CDR2 SQIVND (reference sequence). This CDR3 has 17 residues. The CDR3 loop reads CASSIGPGFRVLSEAFF. DNA of the CDR3: TGTGCCAGTAGTATAGGACCTGGGTTTCGGGTCTTATCTGAAGCTTTCTTT.

A single count supports this clone. V usage is TRBV12-5 and J usage is TRBJ2-1; 7 nucleotides agree with TRBD2. The V gene end was trimmed by 7 bases and the J gene end by 6 bases; junction bases not matched to a gene: 12. Germline CDR1 LGHNT, CDR2 FRNRAP. This CDR3 comprises 15 residues. DNA of the CDR3: TGTGCTAGTGCCCCCTCTGGCGGGAGCCTCAATGAGCAGTTCTTC. Its translation is CASAPSGGSLNEQFF.

This chain joins TRBV6-2 or TRBV6-3 and TRBJ2-7; possibly TRBD1 for D (5 bases). The V end was cut by 1 base, the J end by 5 bases, with 12 bases between. The CDR3 covers 14 residues. CDR1 and CDR2 (germline): MNHEY, SVGEGT. This chain's CDR3 is CASSYWGRRNEQYF. The CDR3 bases are TGTGCCAGCAGTTACTGGGGCCGGCGGAACGAGCAGTACTTC.

V is TRBV7-8 and J is TRBJ2-2; 7 nucleotides align to TRBD2. Germline V CDR1 and CDR2: SGHVS, FQNEAQ. J lost 6 bases, V lost 5 bases, and 12 bases had no gene match. This CDR3 has 16 residues. The CDR3 spells CASSARETSSAGELFF. The CDR3 nucleotides read TGTGCCAGCAGCGCCCGAGAGACTAGCTCAGCCGGGGAGCTGTTTTTT.

The V and J genes are TRBV10-2 and TRBJ1-6; TRBD1 agrees at 8 bases. Germline-derived CDR1 and CDR2 are WSHSY and SAAADI. There are 24 residues in the CDR3. V shed 0 bases, J shed 2 bases, and the junction held 24 bases outside the gene matches. The CDR3 nucleotides read TGCGCCAGCAGTGAGTCCCAGGGGGCAGTGGGGGAAAATTGGATCAAGGCCTATAATTCACCCCTCCACTTT. This codes for CASSESQGAVGENWIKAYNSPLHF.

This clone turned up a few times. J is TRBJ1-1 and V is TRBV5-1, with TRBD1 identical over 7 bases. The V gene's germline CDR1 is SGHRS and CDR2 YFSETQ. The CDR3 runs 14 residues. After removal of 4 bases from V and 4 bases from J, the junction contained 7 bases not matched to a gene. CDR3 region: CASSEQGRRTEAFF. In nucleotides, the CDR3 is TGCGCCAGCAGCGAACAGGGGAGGCGCACTGAAGCTTTCTTT.

J is TRBJ2-2 and V is TRBV5-4; a weak D match, TRBD2 (7 bases). This CDR3 has 16 residues. Trimming pared 10 bases from V and 2 bases from J, leaving 21 bases between. Germline V gene data show CDR1 as SGHNT and CDR2 as YYREEE (reference sequence). CDR3 sequence (DNA): TGTGCCTCCAGGGGCGGGAGTAGCGGAAACACCGGGGAGCTGTTTTTT. This sequence encodes CASRGGSSGNTGELFF.

CDR3 protein: CASSPVGIQGEKLFF. DNA for the CDR3: TGTGCCAGCAGCCCCGTGGGTATCCAGGGGGAAAAACTGTTTTTT. The J gene is TRBJ1-4, the V gene TRBV6-5, with D tentatively TRBD1 (6 bases). This CDR3 comprises 15 residues. The V gene lost 6 bases and the J gene lost 8 bases, with 19 bases spanning the gap. Germline loops: CDR1 MNHEY, CDR2 SVGAGI.

The V and J genes are TRBV6-5 and TRBJ1-1, with D maybe TRBD1 (6 bases). Trimming removed 6 bases from V and 1 base from J, with 12 bases in between. Germline CDR1 and CDR2: MNHEY and SVGAGI. This CDR3 is built from 14 residues. CDR3 DNA sequence: TGTGCCAGCAGGACCACAGGGAAGAACACTGAAGCTTTCTTT. It translates to CASRTTGKNTEAFF.

CDR3 amino acids: CASSYGTGNTGELFF. CDR3 sequence (DNA): TGTGCCAGCAGTTACGGGACAGGGAACACCGGGGAGCTGTTTTTT. The chain uses TRBV6-5 and TRBJ2-2; 8 nucleotides agree with TRBD1. Germline V gene sequence: CDR1 MNHEY, CDR2 SVGAGI. The ends lost 2 bases at V and 1 base at J; junction bases unmatched: 0. This CDR3 is 15 amino acids long.

The V and J genes are TRBV20-1 and TRBJ2-7; unclear D gene. V was pared by 3 bases and J by 5 bases, with 14 bases between. CDR1 DFQATT and CDR2 SNEGSKA come from the germline V gene (reference sequence). The CDR3 spans 13 residues. CDR3 in DNA: TGCAGTGCTAGTGGCCCCGTGGGCGACGAGCAGTACTTC. This translates into CSASGPVGDEQYF.

The chain employs TRBV9 and TRBJ2-7; D possibly corresponds to TRBD1 (6 bases). The CDR3 is 15 residues long. V was shortened by 5 bases and J by 3 bases, with 18 bases between the two germline ends. Germline CDR1 reads SGDLS; CDR2 reads YYNGEE. CDR3 residues: CASSPEGPGVYEQYF. The DNA for the CDR3 is TGTGCCAGCAGTCCAGAGGGACCAGGGGTCTACGAGCAGTACTTC.

The chain is built from TRBV24-1 and TRBJ2-5; no firm D call. Deletions cut 3 bases from V and 0 bases from J, with 16 bases between. CDR3 length equals 17 residues. Germline CDR1 KGHDR, CDR2 SFDVKD. This CDR3 reads CATSDPPGTLDQETQYF. The CDR3 bases are TGTGCCACCAGTGATCCCCCTGGTACCTTAGACCAAGAGACCCAGTACTTC.

The V and J genes are TRBV18 and TRBJ1-4; 7 bases map to TRBD1. CDR3 size: 16 residues. J was trimmed by 0 bases and V by 3 bases; bases with no gene match: 4. Germline CDR1 is KGHSH and CDR2 is LQKENI. The DNA of the CDR3 is TGTGCCAGCTCACCCTCAGGGGGGTCAACTAATGAAAAACTGTTTTTT. Amino acids: CASSPSGGSTNEKLFF.

This clone was detected only once. This sequence joins TRBV19 and TRBJ2-5, with TRBD1 matching over 9 bases. CDR1 is LNHDA, CDR2 SQIVND, per germline (reference sequence). The CDR3 has 15 residues. The trim removed 6 bases at V and 0 bases at J, leaving 5 bases unmatched. The CDR3 region is CASSRQGVDQETQYF. CDR3 in DNA: TGTGCCAGTAGCCGACAGGGGGTGGACCAAGAGACCCAGTACTTC.

The chain joins TRBV18 to TRBJ2-1; TRBD2 matches 9 bases. The CDR3 loop spans 14 amino acids. The V and J ends lost 5 bases and 9 bases, in that order; junction bases with no gene match: 8. Germline V gene lookup returns CDR1 KGHSH and CDR2 LQKENI. CDR3 region: CASSTGLARTEQFF. As DNA, the CDR3 is TGTGCCAGCTCAACTGGACTAGCGAGGACTGAGCAGTTCTTC. Complete variable domain (other parts from reference TRBV18 and TRBJ2-1): NAGVMQNPRHLVRRRGQEARLRCSPMKGHSHVYWYRQLPEEGLKFMVYLQKENIIDESGMPKERFSAEFPKEGPSILRIQQVVRGDSAAYFCASSTGLARTEQFFGPGTRLTVL.

V gene TRBV6-6 combines with J gene TRBJ1-2; 9 bases line up with TRBD1. Germline loops: CDR1 MNHNY, CDR2 SVGAGI (reference sequence). This CDR3 region has 15 residues. V shed 6 bases, J shed 4 bases, and the junction held 9 bases outside the gene matches. In nucleotides, the CDR3 is TGTGCCAGCAGACCACAGGGGGCCCTACGCTATGGCTACACCTTC. Its protein product is CASRPQGALRYGYTF.

The V and J genes are TRBV6-5 and TRBJ1-1, with D hard to call. The CDR3 sequence is 15 residues long. CDR1 is MNHEY, CDR2 SVGAGI, per germline. V lost 2 bases to trimming and J lost 3 bases, with 13 bases between them. The DNA of the CDR3 is TGTGCCAGCAGTTACAAGAGCCCACGGTACACTGAAGCTTTCTTT. Translation: CASSYKSPRYTEAFF.

The table lists this clone with a count of one. The chain carries TRBV2 and TRBJ2-7, with a tentative D call TRBD2 (6 bases). CDR3 size: 15 residues. From germline, CDR1 is SNHLY and CDR2 FYNNEI. Trimming took off 3 bases at V and 0 bases at J, with 12 bases between the two ends. The chain's CDR3 is CASSDLVTSSYEQYF. As DNA, the CDR3 is TGTGCCAGCAGTGACCTCGTGACTAGCTCCTACGAGCAGTACTTC.

The chain employs TRBV6-5 and TRBJ2-2; D gene uncertain. Germline-derived CDR1 and CDR2 are MNHEY and SVGAGI. V lost 2 bases, J lost 6 bases, and 10 bases lay in between. The CDR3 is made up of 14 amino acids. The CDR3 DNA reads as TGTGCCAGCAGTTACGGTGGGCCCCCCGGGGAGCTGTTTTTT. It encodes CASSYGGPPGELFF.

The rearrangement joins TRBV30 to TRBJ1-1; TRBD1 might be the D (6 bases). The germline V gene has CDR1 GTSNPN and CDR2 SVGIG (reference sequence). The V gene lost 3 bases and the J gene lost 9 bases, with 14 bases spanning the gap. This CDR3 contains 12 residues. The CDR3 loop is CAWRLDRPQAFF. CDR3 coding DNA: TGTGCCTGGAGATTAGACAGGCCTCAAGCTTTCTTT. The full variable domain, in which reference TRBV30 and TRBJ1-1 provide the parts outside the CDR3, is SQTIHQWPATLVQPVGSPLSLECTVEGTSNPNLYWYRQAAGRGLQLLFYSVGIGQISSEVPQNLSASRPQDRQFILSSKKLLLSDSGFYLCAWRLDRPQAFFGQGTRLTVV.

As to this clone: This same CDR3 is encoded by further DNA sequences in the sample. The chain couples TRBV11-2 to TRBJ2-5; 8 bases match TRBD2. V shed 0 bases, J shed 4 bases, and the junction held 1 base outside the gene matches. This CDR3 spans 14 amino acids. Germline V gene data show CDR1 as SGHAT and CDR2 as FQNNGV. This CDR3 reads CASSLEAGGETQYF. CDR3 DNA sequence: TGTGCCAGCAGCTTAGAGGCGGGAGGAGAGACCCAGTACTTC.

The rearrangement uses TRBV28 and TRBJ1-1; TRBD1 agrees at 9 bases. The CDR3 is 20 amino acids. Losses at the gene ends were 5 bases for V and 6 bases for J; bases not matched to a gene: 25. Germline loops: CDR1 MDHEN, CDR2 SYDVKM. In DNA form, the CDR3 reads TGTGCCAGCAGTACGATTATCAAACCGGGACAGGGAAAGTTTCTTTCTGAAGCTTTCTTT. Protein sequence: CASSTIIKPGQGKFLSEAFF.

The V call is TRBV30, the J call TRBJ1-2; 9 bases match TRBD1. Trimming cost V 4 bases and J 4 bases; bases outside gene matches: 4. The CDR3 length is 13 residues. Per the germline V gene, CDR1 is GTSNPN and CDR2 is SVGIG (reference sequence). DNA for the CDR3: TGTGCCTGGACCGCGGACAGGGGCTATGGCTACACCTTC. It yields the protein CAWTADRGYGYTF.

The chain recombines TRBV9 with TRBJ2-1; 7 nucleotides agree with TRBD1. This CDR3 has 15 amino acids. Per the germline V gene, CDR1 is SGDLS and CDR2 is YYNGEE. Unmatched junction bases numbered 9, after V lost 5 bases and J lost 4 bases. CDR3 nucleotides: TGTGCCAGCAGTATAACAGGGGCTTCATACAATGAGCAGTTCTTC. This sequence encodes CASSITGASYNEQFF.

The rearrangement uses TRBV11-3 and TRBJ2-1; D not certain. Germline CDR1 SGHNT, CDR2 YENEEA. The CDR3 is 13 amino acids. Trimming shortened V by 4 bases and J by 2 bases, and 6 bases separated the two germline ends. Here the CDR3 reads CASSSSPYNEQFF. CDR3 DNA: TGTGCCAGCAGCTCCTCCCCCTACAATGAGCAGTTCTTC. The whole variable domain, filled in from reference TRBV11-3 and TRBJ2-1, reads EAGVVQSPRYKIIEKKQPVAFWCNPISGHNTLYWYLQNLGQGPELLIRYENEEAVDDSQLPKDRFSAERLKGVDSTLKIQPAELGDSAVYLCASSSSPYNEQFFGPGTRLTVL.

This clone was seen once. This rearrangement joins TRBV4-3 to TRBJ2-2, with D perhaps TRBD2 (6 bases). Trimming pared 0 bases from V and 3 bases from J, leaving 11 bases between. The CDR3 runs to 16 residues. Germline V gene sequence: CDR1 LGHNA, CDR2 YSLEER. The CDR3 region is CASSQDRGWDTGELFF. The CDR3 DNA sequence: TGCGCCAGCAGCCAAGATCGGGGGTGGGACACCGGGGAGCTGTTTTTT.